One and the same sample provided the 6 T cell receptor beta chains below, sequenced in a study of blood T cells in healthy people across ages. Together with a sample-barcoded 5' primer, a J-beta primer mix was included in a second PCR lasting roughly 6 to 12 cycles. TCRdb fed the 5' RACE reads into MiXCR, producing one record per CDR3 protein. The table shows fewer than 1.5 million distinct CDR3 sequences, with around 42% occurring only once. Material: blood. Receptors were obtained from a woman younger than 35 in good health.

Concerning this clonotype: One junction end disagrees with the germline gene, perhaps due to a read error. Here the CDR3 DNA reads TGTACCAGCAGTTCGTGGGGCAGGGGCTACTACGAGCAGTACTTC. Translated: CTSSSWGRGYYEQYF. V and J are TRBV27 and TRBJ2-7; tentatively, D is TRBD1 (6 bases). CDR3 size: 15 residues. From germline, CDR1 is MNHEY and CDR2 SMNVEV (reference sequence).

The DNA for the CDR3 is TGTGCCAGCACCTACCCCCCGGGGGTGTGGGCAGCTTTCTTT. Amino acids: CASTYPPGVWAAFF. The chain has TRBV12-3 or TRBV12-4 and TRBJ1-1, with a tentative D call TRBD1 (5 bases). V lost 7 bases, J lost 10 bases, and 22 bases lay in between. The CDR3 is made up of 14 amino acids.

There are a few counts of this clonotype. V usage is TRBV9 and J usage is TRBJ2-7; the match to TRBD2 covers 10 bases. The CDR3 extends over 14 amino acids. The germline V gene has CDR1 SGDLS and CDR2 YYNGEE. With V trimmed by 3 bases and J by 4 bases, 4 bases remained unmatched. CDR3 amino acids: CASSAGLAAYEQYF. DNA of the CDR3: TGTGCCAGCAGCGCCGGACTAGCGGCTTACGAGCAGTACTTC.

The CDR3, as DNA: TGCAGTGCGCCAATTTTGGGGGGAAAACAGTACTTC. Amino acids: CSAPILGGKQYF. The genes are TRBV20-1 and TRBJ2-7; a possible D gene is TRBD2 (6 bases). Germline CDR1 DFQATT, CDR2 SNEGSKA (reference sequence). Trimming removed 6 bases from V and 10 bases from J, with 19 bases in between. The length of the CDR3 is 12 residues.

The rearrangement uses TRBV6-6 and TRBJ2-4; D not certain. The DNA matches TRBJ2-7 better at its end, which makes the J call doubtful. Germline V gene lookup returns CDR1 MNHNY and CDR2 SVGAGI (reference sequence). The CDR3 contains 11 residues. The CDR3 nucleotides are TGTGCCAGCAGTTATGAGAACGAGCAGTACTTC. Protein product: CASSYENEQYF.

With respect to this clonotype: Sequence at one end of the junction differs from germline and may be a read error. The chain joins TRBV15 to TRBJ2-5; D uncertain. This CDR3 comprises 13 residues. CDR1 is LNHNV and CDR2 is YYDKDF in the germline V gene (reference sequence). The CDR3 DNA is TGTGCCACCAAATTAAGGGTTTCGGAGACCCTGTACTTC. As protein: CATKLRVSETLYF. Full variable domain (rest looked up from reference TRBV15 and TRBJ2-5): DAMVIQNPRYQVTQFGKPVTLSCSQTLNHNVMYWYQQKSSQAPKLLFHYYDKDFNNEADTPDNFQSRRPNTSFCFLDIRSPGLGDTAMYLCATKLRVSETLYFGPGTRLLVL.